A single sample is the source of the 20 T cell receptor beta chains below, sequenced in a study of technical replicates of blood from four donors. Produced via immunoSEQ multiplex PCR; TCRdb's table is partial and in-frame only. This sample has roughly 87,000 clones, with 90% to 95% found just once. Specimen: T cells isolated from PBMCs. These receptors were taken from a human donor in good health.

The CDR3 sequence: CASSEQITNTEAFF. CDR3 bases: TGTGCCAGCAGTGAACAGATAACGAACACTGAAGCTTTCTTT. V and J are TRBV6-1 and TRBJ1-1; D is undetermined. CDR1 and CDR2 from the germline V gene are MNHNS and SASEGT. This CDR3 contains 14 residues. V lost 2 bases and J lost 1, with 8 bases in between.

The rearrangement links TRBV19 to TRBJ2-1, with 10 bases matching TRBD2. V gave up 3 bases and J gave up 5 bases; unmatched junction bases: 16. CDR1 is LNHDA, CDR2 SQIVND, per germline (reference sequence). The CDR3 length is 19 residues. CDR3 in DNA: TGTGCCAGTAGTATGATGGGACTAGCGAAACCCCGAACCAACAATGAGCAGTTCTTC. Its translation: CASSMMGLAKPRTNNEQFF.

The gene calls are TRBV4-1 and TRBJ1-5; D uncertain. Trimming stripped 1 base from V and 7 bases from J, with 8 bases between. CDR3 length: 13 residues. The V gene's germline CDR1 is MGHRA and CDR2 YSYEKL. CDR3 in amino acids: CASSQALQQPQHF. For the CDR3, the DNA is TGCGCCAGCAGCCAAGCCCTGCAGCAGCCCCAGCATTTT.

A single count supports this clone. J is TRBJ1-2 and V is TRBV30; possible D gene TRBD1, 6 bases. Trimming took off 2 bases at V and 8 bases at J, with 18 bases between the two ends. The length of the CDR3 is 14 residues. Germline lookup yields CDR1 GTSNPN and CDR2 SVGIG (reference sequence). The CDR3 spells CAWSKKQGIRGYTF. In DNA form, the CDR3 reads TGTGCCTGGAGTAAAAAACAGGGAATAAGAGGCTACACCTTC.

Remarks on this clone: Other nucleotide sequences from this sample produce the same CDR3. The genes are TRBV7-6 and TRBJ2-1; 13 bases are a match to TRBD2. This CDR3 comprises 15 residues. The germline V gene encodes CDR1 SGHVS and CDR2 FNYEAQ. The V and J ends lost 6 bases and 5 bases, in that order; junction bases with no gene match: 4. The CDR3 sequence is CASRIGTSGDNEQFF. The CDR3, as DNA: TGTGCCAGCAGAATAGGGACTAGCGGGGACAATGAGCAGTTCTTC.

The chain recombines TRBV2 with TRBJ2-3; 7 bases match TRBD2. Losses at the gene ends were 2 bases for V and 5 bases for J; bases not matched to a gene: 13. Germline V gives CDR1 SNHLY, CDR2 FYNNEI. This CDR3 has 17 residues. As DNA, the CDR3 is TGTGCCAGCAGTGAACGGCCAGCGGGATTAGTCAGAGATACGCAGTATTTT. This sequence encodes CASSERPAGLVRDTQYF. Full variable domain (rest looked up from reference TRBV2 and TRBJ2-3): EPEVTQTPSHQVTQMGQEVILRCVPISNHLYFYWYRQILGQKVEFLVSFYNNEISEKSEIFDDQFSVERPDGSNFTLKIRSTKLEDSAMYFCASSERPAGLVRDTQYFGPGTRLTVL.

The genes are TRBV28 and TRBJ2-7; D might be TRBD1 (6 bases). The V and J ends lost 3 bases and 6 bases respectively, with 24 bases between them. There are 17 residues in the CDR3. CDR1 and CDR2 (germline): MDHEN, SYDVKM. CDR3 loop: CASSFGPFGQRSPEQYF. CDR3 DNA sequence: TGTGCCAGCAGTTTTGGCCCGTTTGGACAGCGGTCCCCCGAGCAGTACTTC.

The chain has TRBV27 and TRBJ2-3; 10 bases are a match to TRBD1. The junction had 1 base not matched to a gene; V was cut back by 2 bases and J by 5 bases. The CDR3 is made up of 14 amino acids. CDR1 is MNHEY, CDR2 SMNVEV, per germline (reference sequence). The CDR3 region has the DNA TGTGCCAGCAGTTTAGGGACAGGGGTAGATACGCAGTATTTT. This codes for CASSLGTGVDTQYF.

V and J are TRBV4-1 and TRBJ2-1; TRBD2 aligns across 8 bases. CDR1 and CDR2 (germline): MGHRA, YSYEKL. The ends lost 7 bases at V and 4 bases at J; junction bases unmatched: 12. The CDR3 is 16 residues long. Here the CDR3 DNA reads TGCGCCAGCAACCCCATGGGACTAGAGGGGTACAATGAGCAGTTCTTC. It is translated as CASNPMGLEGYNEQFF.

The V call is TRBV14, the J call TRBJ2-7; weak D call: TRBD1 (6 bases). The CDR3 runs 14 residues. Trimming removed 5 bases at V and 5 bases at J, with 16 bases between. Per the germline V gene, CDR1 is SGHDN and CDR2 is FVKESK. The chain's CDR3 is CASSSEDSSNEQYF. In DNA, the CDR3 is TGTGCCAGCAGCTCGGAGGACAGTTCGAACGAGCAGTACTTC.

V and J are TRBV28 and TRBJ2-7, with TRBD2 identical over 7 bases. Germline CDR1 MDHEN, CDR2 SYDVKM. V gave up 7 bases and J gave up 2 bases; unmatched junction bases: 8. CDR3 length: 14 amino acids. DNA of the CDR3: TGTGCCAGCACCCTTGGTGGGGGGGCCTACGAGCAGTACTTC. Encoded protein: CASTLGGGAYEQYF.

This chain uses TRBV13 with TRBJ2-7, with no clear D. CDR3 length equals 13 residues. V was trimmed by 1 base and J by 6 bases, leaving 10 bases between them. Per the germline V gene, CDR1 is PRHDT and CDR2 is FYEKMQ (reference sequence). CDR3 region: CASSLVVDREQYF. In DNA, the CDR3 is TGTGCCAGCAGCTTAGTAGTTGATCGCGAGCAGTACTTC.

This clone was seen a few times. The V and J genes are TRBV13 and TRBJ2-7, with 13 bases fitting TRBD2. Unmatched junction bases numbered 5, after V lost 4 bases and J lost 2 bases. CDR1 and CDR2 from the germline V gene are PRHDT and FYEKMQ (reference sequence). This CDR3 comprises 16 residues. In DNA form, the CDR3 reads TGTGCCAGCAGCTACGGACTAGCGGGGGAGACCTACGAGCAGTACTTC. Its protein product is CASSYGLAGETYEQYF.

The rearrangement links TRBV11-3 to TRBJ2-7; possibly TRBD2 for D (5 bases). The V gene lost 3 bases and the J gene lost 2 bases, with 14 bases spanning the gap. The V gene's germline CDR1 is SGHNT and CDR2 YENEEA. The CDR3 contains 15 residues. CDR3 coding DNA: TGTGCCAGCAGCTTCGGCCTAGCAGGCACCTACGAGCAGTACTTC. This encodes CASSFGLAGTYEQYF.

The V gene is TRBV5-6, the J gene TRBJ2-1; D is possibly TRBD2 (6 bases). V lost 0 bases and J lost 5, with 15 bases in between. CDR3 length equals 16 residues. Germline V gene data show CDR1 as SGHDT and CDR2 as YYEEEE. The CDR3 DNA reads TGTGCCAGCAGCTTGGGGTTTGCGGGGTACGACAATGAGCAGTTCTTC. Translation: CASSLGFAGYDNEQFF.

This chain joins TRBV21-1 and TRBJ2-3; the table's D call, TRBD1, has no DNA check behind it. TRBV21-1 counts as a pseudogene. The CDR3 has 16 amino acids. The CDR3 DNA reads as TGTGCCAGCAGCAAACCAATAACAGGGCTTACAGATACGCAGTATTTT. It translates to CASSKPITGLTDTQYF.

The J gene is TRBJ2-3, the V gene TRBV6-4; 12 nucleotides align to TRBD2. Trimming took 6 bases from V and 4 from J; bases not matched to a gene: 8. CDR1 and CDR2 (germline): MRHNA, SNTAGT. The CDR3 extends over 16 amino acids. The CDR3 DNA follows: TGTGCCAGCAGCCCCCGGCCTAGCGGGAGGGCAGATACGCAGTATTTT. Translating it yields CASSPRPSGRADTQYF.

The V gene is TRBV7-2, the J gene TRBJ1-1; D is possibly TRBD1 (6 bases). Per the germline V gene, CDR1 is SGHTA and CDR2 is FQGNSA. The CDR3 covers 15 residues. V was clipped by 4 bases and J by 6 bases, with 18 bases between them. The CDR3 bases are TGTGCCAGCAGCTCTCAAGGGGGGGGCGCGGCTGAAGCTTTCTTT. Its protein product is CASSSQGGGAAEAFF.

This clone was seen just once. The chain joins TRBV5-4 to TRBJ1-2, with TRBD1 matching 10 bases. The V and J ends lost 5 bases and 5 bases, in that order; junction bases with no gene match: 9. Per the germline V gene, CDR1 is SGHNT and CDR2 is YYREEE (reference sequence). This CDR3 is built from 15 residues. This CDR3 is CASRPPGQGIYGYTF. Here the CDR3 DNA reads TGTGCCAGCAGGCCTCCGGGACAGGGGATTTATGGCTACACCTTC. Full variable domain (missing parts from reference TRBV5-4 and TRBJ1-2): ETGVTQSPTHLIKTRGQQVTLRCSSQSGHNTVSWYQQALGQGPQFIFQYYREEENGRGNFPPRFSGLQFPNYSSELNVNALELDDSALYLCASRPPGQGIYGYTFGSGTRLTVV.

The V gene is TRBV29-1, the J gene TRBJ2-7; D call uncertain. CDR1 is SQVTM, CDR2 ANQGSEA, per germline. This CDR3 has 11 amino acids. V was clipped by 1 base and J by 4 bases, with 5 bases between them. The CDR3: CSVEVLYEQYF. For the CDR3, the DNA is TGCAGCGTTGAAGTGTTATACGAGCAGTACTTC.